This T cell receptor beta chain derives from a study of CD8 T cells in ankylosing spondylitis. A remark on this clonotype: Its target is not known. This sequence may be a read error, since a much larger clone differs from it by one base. Because it lacks the conserved phenylalanine or tryptophan at the end, this CDR3 is likely a read error.

Findings and limits, study-wide: Ankylosing spondylitis blood appeared to be characterized by a TCR beta motif of fewer than ten highly homologous variants.

TCRdb reprocessed the 5' RACE reads via MiXCR and lists one record per CDR3 protein. The table lists approximately 500,000 distinct CDR3 sequences, about 13% of them singletons. The CDR3 length is 14 residues. Germline V gene lookup returns CDR1 SGHRS and CDR2 YFSETQ. Losses at the gene ends were 0 bases for V and 4 bases for J; bases not matched to a gene: 1. Sequences were obtained from blood, either unsorted or a sorted T cell fraction (not recorded which). The receptor was isolated from a male donor with ankylosing spondylitis. V and J are TRBV5-1 and TRBJ1-2; TRBD1 agrees at 9 bases. CDR3 nucleotide sequence: TGCGCCAGCAGCTTGGGGGACAGGGTCTATGGCTACACCCTC. It encodes CASSLGDRVYGYTL.